Below are 26 T cell receptor beta chains sequenced from a single sample in a study of T cell responses to AZD1222 COVID-19 vaccine. Libraries were prepared by immunoSEQ multiplex PCR; TCRdb keeps only in-frame clonotypes and omits some of them. The data show approximately 150,000 clones, about 90% seen once. This specimen was peripheral blood, taken 28 days after the second AZD1222 dose. The receptors here all came from an adult who received the AZD1222 COVID-19 vaccine.

The rearrangement links TRBV6-5 to TRBJ2-1; 13 bases are shared with TRBD2. Unmatched junction bases numbered 6, after V lost 8 bases and J lost 5 bases. Per germline, CDR1 MNHEY and CDR2 SVGAGI. The CDR3 is made up of 15 amino acids. CDR3 in DNA: TGTGCCAGCGGCGGAGGACTAGCGGGAGACAATGAGCAGTTCTTC. It encodes CASGGGLAGDNEQFF.

V gene TRBV6-4 combines with J gene TRBJ2-7; the D gene is possibly TRBD1 (6 bases). The germline V gene has CDR1 MRHNA and CDR2 SNTAGT. V lost 0 bases and J 6 bases, leaving 9 bases between the germline ends. This CDR3 comprises 13 residues. Here the CDR3 reads CASSDSIGGEQYF. The CDR3, as DNA: TGTGCCAGCAGTGACTCGATAGGGGGCGAGCAGTACTTC.

This chain uses TRBV5-1 with TRBJ2-1; no clear D gene. In germline, CDR1 is SGHRS, CDR2 YFSETQ. With 6 bases removed from V and 5 bases from J, the gap between germline ends came to 6 bases. The length of the CDR3 is 11 residues. CDR3 sequence: CASMSDNEQFF. In DNA, the CDR3 is TGCGCCAGCATGTCGGACAATGAGCAGTTCTTC.

V and J are TRBV10-1 and TRBJ2-1, with D hard to call. V lost 7 bases and J 10 bases, leaving 11 bases between the germline ends. The CDR3 is 11 residues long. Germline V gene lookup returns CDR1 WNHNN and CDR2 SYGVQD (reference sequence). The CDR3 bases are TGCGCCAGCATTAGACTGAAAGAGCAGTTCTTC. Amino acid sequence: CASIRLKEQFF.

The rearrangement uses TRBV27 and TRBJ1-2, with a possible D match to TRBD1 (6 bases). The germline V gene encodes CDR1 MNHEY and CDR2 SMNVEV (reference sequence). V gave up 3 bases and J gave up 7 bases, with 12 bases separating them. CDR3 size: 13 residues. In DNA form, the CDR3 reads TGTGCCAGCAGTTTGGGGGGCGAGGGTGGCTACACCTTC. Translated, it gives CASSLGGEGGYTF.

CDR3 sequence reads: CASRGANTGELFF. CDR3 in DNA: TGTGCCTCCCGGGGCGCGAACACCGGGGAGCTGTTTTTT. This chain connects TRBV28 to TRBJ2-2; D is tentatively TRBD1 or TRBD2 (5 bases each). Per the germline V gene, CDR1 is MDHEN and CDR2 is SYDVKM. The ends were cut back, 11 bases at V and 0 bases at J, with 10 bases in the middle. This CDR3 contains 13 residues.

The chain combines TRBV7-9 with TRBJ1-3; D gene ambiguous. This CDR3 region has 17 residues. The V end was cut by 2 bases, the J end by 0 bases, with 14 bases between. Germline-derived CDR1 and CDR2 are SEHNR and FQNEAQ (reference sequence). CDR3 in amino acids: CASSLYQLPHSGNTIYF. The DNA for the CDR3 is TGTGCCAGCAGCTTATACCAGTTACCTCACTCTGGAAACACCATATATTTT.

The chain combines TRBV19 with TRBJ2-1, with TRBD2 identical over 7 bases. This CDR3 comprises 14 residues. V shed 5 bases, J shed 5 bases, and the junction held 6 bases outside the gene matches. Germline CDR1 LNHDA, CDR2 SQIVND (reference sequence). CDR3 in amino acids: CASSLSSGNNEQFF. CDR3 sequence (DNA): TGTGCCAGTAGTCTGTCTAGCGGTAACAATGAGCAGTTCTTC.

V usage is TRBV4-1 and J usage is TRBJ2-2; 16 nucleotides agree with TRBD2. V shed 5 bases, J shed 6 bases, and the junction held 12 bases outside the gene matches. This CDR3 spans 19 amino acids. Germline CDR1 is MGHRA and CDR2 is YSYEKL. The CDR3 DNA is TGCGCCAGCAGCGCACTTGGGACTAGCGGGGGGGAGTGGCCCGGGGAGCTGTTTTTT. Translated: CASSALGTSGGEWPGELFF.

The chain carries TRBV3-1 (or the pseudogene TRBV3-2) and TRBJ2-5; D uncertain. Trimming removed 0 bases at V and 5 bases at J, with 4 bases between. Germline values: CDR1 LGHDT, CDR2 YNNKEL (reference sequence). The CDR3 has 12 residues. The CDR3 coding sequence is TGTGCCAGCAGCCAAGATATGGAGACCCAGTACTTC. This codes for CASSQDMETQYF.

The chain combines TRBV6-5 with TRBJ2-3, with D hard to call. The CDR3 contains 14 residues. CDR1 is MNHEY, CDR2 SVGAGI, per germline. The V gene lost 6 bases and the J gene lost 1 base, with 11 bases spanning the gap. The CDR3 nucleotides are TGTGCCAGCAGCGTCTTTGGGGGCACAGATACGCAGTATTTT. Residues: CASSVFGGTDTQYF.

This chain uses TRBV5-1 with TRBJ2-7; 8 nucleotides align to TRBD1. Trimming cost V 2 bases and J 4 bases; bases outside gene matches: 8. The CDR3 covers 15 residues. Germline V gives CDR1 SGHRS, CDR2 YFSETQ. CDR3 loop: CASSLAGTGFYEQYF. Written as DNA, the CDR3 is TGCGCCAGCAGCTTAGCCGGGACAGGATTTTACGAGCAGTACTTC. Combining the CDR3 with reference TRBV5-1 and TRBJ2-7 gives the whole variable domain KAGVTQTPRYLIKTRGQQVTLSCSPISGHRSVSWYQQTPGQGLQFLFEYFSETQRNKGNFPGRFSGRQFSNSRSEMNVSTLELGDSALYLCASSLAGTGFYEQYFGPGTRLTVT.

The V and J genes are TRBV11-2 and TRBJ2-7; D uncertain. V was pared by 5 bases and J by 0 bases, with 11 bases between. The CDR3 loop spans 14 amino acids. Germline V gives CDR1 SGHAT, CDR2 FQNNGV. The CDR3 loop reads CASSPPAFSYEQYF. CDR3 coding DNA: TGTGCCAGCAGCCCCCCAGCGTTCTCCTACGAGCAGTACTTC.

The V call is TRBV7-2, the J call TRBJ2-2; TRBD1 matches at 7 bases. The CDR3 extends over 15 amino acids. Trimming cost V 5 bases and J 5 bases; bases outside gene matches: 8. Per germline, CDR1 SGHTA and CDR2 FQGNSA. CDR3 loop: CASSPPTGITGELFF. The DNA for the CDR3 is TGTGCCAGCAGCCCCCCGACAGGGATTACCGGGGAGCTGTTTTTT. Supplemented by reference TRBV7-2 and TRBJ2-2, the full variable domain reads GAGVSQSPSNKVTEKGKDVELRCDPISGHTALYWYRQSLGQGLEFLIYFQGNSAPDKSGLPSDRFSAERTGGSVSTLTIQRTQQEDSAVYLCASSPPTGITGELFFGEGSRLTVL.

This chain links TRBV5-6 with TRBJ2-7, with a weak D call TRBD1 (5 bases). Trimming shortened V by 0 bases and J by 9 bases, and 10 bases separated the two germline ends. The CDR3 length is 12 residues. Germline V gene sequence: CDR1 SGHDT, CDR2 YYEEEE. The chain's CDR3 is CASSLEGSRQYF. The CDR3 DNA is TGTGCCAGCAGCTTGGAGGGGTCGAGGCAGTACTTC. The full variable domain, in which reference TRBV5-6 and TRBJ2-7 provide the parts outside the CDR3, is DAGVTQSPTHLIKTRGQQVTLRCSPKSGHDTVSWYQQALGQGPQFIFQYYEEEERQRGNFPDRFSGHQFPNYSSELNVNALLLGDSALYLCASSLEGSRQYFGPGTRLTVT.

The chain has TRBV5-1 and TRBJ2-1, with D maybe TRBD2 (5 bases). The CDR3 is 15 residues long. Germline CDR1 SGHRS, CDR2 YFSETQ. V was clipped by 1 base and J by 6 bases, with 14 bases between them. CDR3 sequence: CASSLLEPGVNEQFF. CDR3 DNA: TGCGCCAGCAGCTTGTTGGAGCCCGGGGTCAATGAGCAGTTCTTC.

The chain uses TRBV5-8 and TRBJ2-1; 10 nucleotides match TRBD2. With 1 base clipped from V and 7 bases from J, the junction kept 5 bases outside the gene matches. The CDR3 covers 15 residues. CDR1 is SGHTS, CDR2 YDEGEE, per germline. The CDR3 bases are TGTGCCAGCAGCTTGTCGGCTAGCGGGAGTAATGAGCAGTTCTTC. Translating it yields CASSLSASGSNEQFF.

The chain combines TRBV5-1 with TRBJ2-7; 10 bases match TRBD2. CDR1 and CDR2 (germline): SGHRS, YFSETQ. Trimming took 0 bases from V and 2 from J; bases not matched to a gene: 2. This CDR3 contains 15 residues. CDR3 coding DNA: TGCGCCAGCAGCTTGGAAGCGGGGGGGCCCTACGAGCAGTACTTC. Its protein is CASSLEAGGPYEQYF.

This rearrangement joins TRBV19 to TRBJ1-1, with TRBD1 matching 8 bases. Losses at the gene ends were 3 bases for V and 1 base for J; bases not matched to a gene: 7. The CDR3 contains 16 residues. Germline CDR1 reads LNHDA; CDR2 reads SQIVND (reference sequence). The CDR3 DNA sequence: TGTGCCAGTAGTATCGTTCGGGGGACAGGGAACACTGAAGCTTTCTTT. Its translation: CASSIVRGTGNTEAFF.

The chain has TRBV7-2 and TRBJ1-3; D ambiguous. This CDR3 is built from 18 residues. Trimming shortened V by 3 bases and J by 3 bases, and 21 bases separated the two germline ends. CDR1 is SGHTA, CDR2 FQGNSA, per germline. The CDR3 loop is CASSFNLAGPLGGNTIYF. The CDR3 coding sequence is TGTGCCAGCAGCTTTAATTTGGCAGGCCCGTTAGGTGGAAACACCATATATTTT.

The chain employs TRBV5-1 and TRBJ1-2; 7 bases align to TRBD1. Trimming cost V 6 bases and J 0 bases; bases outside gene matches: 5. CDR3 size: 14 residues. Germline V gives CDR1 SGHRS, CDR2 YFSETQ. CDR3 in amino acids: CASTSDRANYGYTF. CDR3 nucleotides: TGCGCCAGCACCTCCGACAGGGCTAACTATGGCTACACCTTC.

V and J are TRBV4-1 and TRBJ1-6, with D possibly TRBD1 on 6 matching bases. The CDR3 consists of 20 residues. With 1 base removed from V and 0 bases from J, the gap between germline ends came to 19 bases. The germline V gene encodes CDR1 MGHRA and CDR2 YSYEKL. The DNA for the CDR3 is TGCGCCAGCAGCCAAGTGGTGACAGGCTTCACTAGCTCCTATAATTCACCCCTCCACTTT. Its protein product is CASSQVVTGFTSSYNSPLHF.

V and J are TRBV5-6 and TRBJ1-4; D may be TRBD1 (6 bases). The V and J ends lost 1 base and 7 bases respectively, with 14 bases between them. Germline V lookup: CDR1 SGHDT, CDR2 YYEEEE. The CDR3 is 15 amino acids. CDR3 DNA sequence: TGTGCCAGCAGCTTGAGATCAGGGGCTAGTGAAAAACTGTTTTTT. Its protein product is CASSLRSGASEKLFF.

This clone has a single count. The rearrangement uses TRBV20-1 and TRBJ2-7; a possible D gene is TRBD1 (6 bases). This CDR3 is 11 amino acids long. V gave up 4 bases and J gave up 5 bases, with 9 bases separating them. Germline CDR1 reads DFQATT; CDR2 reads SNEGSKA (reference sequence). CDR3 loop: CSATRGHEQYF. CDR3 DNA: TGCAGTGCTACCAGGGGCCACGAGCAGTACTTC.

This rearrangement joins TRBV10-2 to TRBJ2-1; weak D call: TRBD2 (6 bases). This CDR3 has 18 residues. In germline, CDR1 is WSHSY, CDR2 SAAADI. V lost 3 bases to trimming and J lost 2 bases, with 20 bases between them. The CDR3 loop reads CASSDLASARPPYNEQFF. In DNA, the CDR3 is TGCGCCAGCAGTGATTTGGCTAGCGCCCGCCCCCCCTACAATGAGCAGTTCTTC.

This clone has more than one count but fewer than ten. The chain is built from TRBV19 and TRBJ2-1; TRBD2 matches 12 bases. Germline CDR1 reads LNHDA; CDR2 reads SQIVND (reference sequence). There are 17 residues in the CDR3. Trimming cost V 5 bases and J 4 bases; bases outside gene matches: 9. Here the CDR3 reads CASSAILAGGPYNEQFF. CDR3 sequence (DNA): TGTGCCAGTAGTGCGATACTAGCGGGGGGACCGTACAATGAGCAGTTCTTC. The entire variable domain, with the rest obtained from reference TRBV19 and TRBJ2-1, is as follows: DGGITQSPKYLFRKEGQNVTLSCEQNLNHDAMYWYRQDPGQGLRLIYYSQIVNDFQKGDIAEGYSVSREKKESFPLTVTSAQKNPTAFYLCASSAILAGGPYNEQFFGPGTRLTVL.